The T cell receptor beta chain under discussion was sequenced for a study of T cells expressing NK-cell markers. Overall study: Beta-chain profiling covered CD3+CD56+NKG2C+, CD3+CD56+NKG2C- and CD3+CD56-NKG2C+ sorted subsets.

UMI-tagged 5'RACE template switching yielded the TCR beta cDNA. TCRdb reprocessed the 5' RACE reads and keeps a single row for each CDR3 protein, giving no DNA. The sample's table shows about 260,000 distinct CDR3 sequences. Concerning this clonotype itself: Its antigen is still unknown.

Regarding the study as a whole: In a group of about six donors, dominant NKG2C+ clonotypes represented 1.0-7.0% of CD8+ T cells. Topping the CD3+CD56-NKG2C+ fraction as well were these clonotypes, in a few donors.

This CDR3 comprises 15 residues. Per germline, CDR1 SGHDT and CDR2 YYEEEE. The sequence was obtained from a man in his late teens or twenties in good health. The chain uses TRBV5-6 and TRBJ1-5; TCRdb returns TRBD1, unconfirmable since there is no DNA. Sequences were obtained from blood T cells: a sorted CD56 or NKG2C T cell subset, CD4+ or CD8+ T cells, or bulk PBMC T cells (not recorded which). The CDR3 here is CASSPGTGNNQPQHF.